The 5 T cell receptor beta chains below come from one sample, sequenced in a study of T-cell memory formation after mild COVID-19. TCRdb re-called the 5' RACE reads with MiXCR, one entry per CDR3 protein. The table shows hundreds of thousands of distinct CDR3 sequences, with approximately 16% occurring only once. The sequencing sample was made of PBMCs or a T cell subset sorted from them (not recorded which). The receptors were sampled from a man aged 18 to 29 who had mild COVID-19 (a few samples of this study predate the infection). Cell type and time point are not known.

This clonotype has at least ten counts. The rearrangement uses TRBV28 and TRBJ2-5, with D hard to call. Germline V gives CDR1 MDHEN, CDR2 SYDVKM. V lost 3 bases and J lost 1, with 9 bases in between. The CDR3 covers 14 residues. CDR3: CASSLSQAQETQYF. In nucleotides, the CDR3 is TGTGCCAGCAGTTTGTCCCAGGCCCAAGAGACCCAGTACTTC.

The sample holds a few counts of this clonotype. DNA for the CDR3: TGTGCCATCAGTGAGTCGAAGGTTGGAAACACCATATATTTT. Protein sequence: CAISESKVGNTIYF. V usage is TRBV10-3 and J usage is TRBJ1-3; D gene uncertain. Germline CDR1 ENHRY, CDR2 SYGVKD. The CDR3 consists of 14 residues. Deletions cut 0 bases from V and 3 bases from J, with 6 bases between.

This clonotype was detected a few times. The chain is built from TRBV6-2 or TRBV6-3 and TRBJ2-2, with 7 nucleotides matching TRBD2. The V segment lost 6 bases and the J segment 0 bases; nucleotides outside the gene matches: 1. Germline lookup yields CDR1 MNHEY and CDR2 SVGEGT. This CDR3 is 14 amino acids long. CDR3 protein: CASSGTTNTGELFF. DNA of the CDR3: TGTGCCAGCAGCGGGACTACGAACACCGGGGAGCTGTTTTTT.

The chain is built from TRBV4-3 and TRBJ2-3; tentatively, D is TRBD2 (6 bases). The CDR3 is 15 residues long. The germline V and J ends were trimmed by 1 base and 0 bases, with 8 bases remaining between them. Germline CDR1 LGHNA, CDR2 YSLEER. Written as DNA, the CDR3 is TGCGCCAGCAGCCAAGGTGGGACTAGCACAGATACGCAGTATTTT. This translates into CASSQGGTSTDTQYF.

This chain connects TRBV7-2 to TRBJ1-2; TRBD1 might be the D (5 bases). Deletions cut 2 bases from V and 0 bases from J, with 13 bases between. This CDR3 has 16 amino acids. Germline assignment: CDR1 SGHTA and CDR2 FQGNSA. CDR3 protein: CASSLRQGIANYGYTF. CDR3 nucleotides: TGTGCCAGCAGCTTACGTCAGGGCATAGCTAACTATGGCTACACCTTC. The full variable domain, rest sourced from reference TRBV7-2 and TRBJ1-2, is GAGVSQSPSNKVTEKGKDVELRCDPISGHTALYWYRQSLGQGLEFLIYFQGNSAPDKSGLPSDRFSAERTGGSVSTLTIQRTQQEDSAVYLCASSLRQGIANYGYTFGSGTRLTVV.